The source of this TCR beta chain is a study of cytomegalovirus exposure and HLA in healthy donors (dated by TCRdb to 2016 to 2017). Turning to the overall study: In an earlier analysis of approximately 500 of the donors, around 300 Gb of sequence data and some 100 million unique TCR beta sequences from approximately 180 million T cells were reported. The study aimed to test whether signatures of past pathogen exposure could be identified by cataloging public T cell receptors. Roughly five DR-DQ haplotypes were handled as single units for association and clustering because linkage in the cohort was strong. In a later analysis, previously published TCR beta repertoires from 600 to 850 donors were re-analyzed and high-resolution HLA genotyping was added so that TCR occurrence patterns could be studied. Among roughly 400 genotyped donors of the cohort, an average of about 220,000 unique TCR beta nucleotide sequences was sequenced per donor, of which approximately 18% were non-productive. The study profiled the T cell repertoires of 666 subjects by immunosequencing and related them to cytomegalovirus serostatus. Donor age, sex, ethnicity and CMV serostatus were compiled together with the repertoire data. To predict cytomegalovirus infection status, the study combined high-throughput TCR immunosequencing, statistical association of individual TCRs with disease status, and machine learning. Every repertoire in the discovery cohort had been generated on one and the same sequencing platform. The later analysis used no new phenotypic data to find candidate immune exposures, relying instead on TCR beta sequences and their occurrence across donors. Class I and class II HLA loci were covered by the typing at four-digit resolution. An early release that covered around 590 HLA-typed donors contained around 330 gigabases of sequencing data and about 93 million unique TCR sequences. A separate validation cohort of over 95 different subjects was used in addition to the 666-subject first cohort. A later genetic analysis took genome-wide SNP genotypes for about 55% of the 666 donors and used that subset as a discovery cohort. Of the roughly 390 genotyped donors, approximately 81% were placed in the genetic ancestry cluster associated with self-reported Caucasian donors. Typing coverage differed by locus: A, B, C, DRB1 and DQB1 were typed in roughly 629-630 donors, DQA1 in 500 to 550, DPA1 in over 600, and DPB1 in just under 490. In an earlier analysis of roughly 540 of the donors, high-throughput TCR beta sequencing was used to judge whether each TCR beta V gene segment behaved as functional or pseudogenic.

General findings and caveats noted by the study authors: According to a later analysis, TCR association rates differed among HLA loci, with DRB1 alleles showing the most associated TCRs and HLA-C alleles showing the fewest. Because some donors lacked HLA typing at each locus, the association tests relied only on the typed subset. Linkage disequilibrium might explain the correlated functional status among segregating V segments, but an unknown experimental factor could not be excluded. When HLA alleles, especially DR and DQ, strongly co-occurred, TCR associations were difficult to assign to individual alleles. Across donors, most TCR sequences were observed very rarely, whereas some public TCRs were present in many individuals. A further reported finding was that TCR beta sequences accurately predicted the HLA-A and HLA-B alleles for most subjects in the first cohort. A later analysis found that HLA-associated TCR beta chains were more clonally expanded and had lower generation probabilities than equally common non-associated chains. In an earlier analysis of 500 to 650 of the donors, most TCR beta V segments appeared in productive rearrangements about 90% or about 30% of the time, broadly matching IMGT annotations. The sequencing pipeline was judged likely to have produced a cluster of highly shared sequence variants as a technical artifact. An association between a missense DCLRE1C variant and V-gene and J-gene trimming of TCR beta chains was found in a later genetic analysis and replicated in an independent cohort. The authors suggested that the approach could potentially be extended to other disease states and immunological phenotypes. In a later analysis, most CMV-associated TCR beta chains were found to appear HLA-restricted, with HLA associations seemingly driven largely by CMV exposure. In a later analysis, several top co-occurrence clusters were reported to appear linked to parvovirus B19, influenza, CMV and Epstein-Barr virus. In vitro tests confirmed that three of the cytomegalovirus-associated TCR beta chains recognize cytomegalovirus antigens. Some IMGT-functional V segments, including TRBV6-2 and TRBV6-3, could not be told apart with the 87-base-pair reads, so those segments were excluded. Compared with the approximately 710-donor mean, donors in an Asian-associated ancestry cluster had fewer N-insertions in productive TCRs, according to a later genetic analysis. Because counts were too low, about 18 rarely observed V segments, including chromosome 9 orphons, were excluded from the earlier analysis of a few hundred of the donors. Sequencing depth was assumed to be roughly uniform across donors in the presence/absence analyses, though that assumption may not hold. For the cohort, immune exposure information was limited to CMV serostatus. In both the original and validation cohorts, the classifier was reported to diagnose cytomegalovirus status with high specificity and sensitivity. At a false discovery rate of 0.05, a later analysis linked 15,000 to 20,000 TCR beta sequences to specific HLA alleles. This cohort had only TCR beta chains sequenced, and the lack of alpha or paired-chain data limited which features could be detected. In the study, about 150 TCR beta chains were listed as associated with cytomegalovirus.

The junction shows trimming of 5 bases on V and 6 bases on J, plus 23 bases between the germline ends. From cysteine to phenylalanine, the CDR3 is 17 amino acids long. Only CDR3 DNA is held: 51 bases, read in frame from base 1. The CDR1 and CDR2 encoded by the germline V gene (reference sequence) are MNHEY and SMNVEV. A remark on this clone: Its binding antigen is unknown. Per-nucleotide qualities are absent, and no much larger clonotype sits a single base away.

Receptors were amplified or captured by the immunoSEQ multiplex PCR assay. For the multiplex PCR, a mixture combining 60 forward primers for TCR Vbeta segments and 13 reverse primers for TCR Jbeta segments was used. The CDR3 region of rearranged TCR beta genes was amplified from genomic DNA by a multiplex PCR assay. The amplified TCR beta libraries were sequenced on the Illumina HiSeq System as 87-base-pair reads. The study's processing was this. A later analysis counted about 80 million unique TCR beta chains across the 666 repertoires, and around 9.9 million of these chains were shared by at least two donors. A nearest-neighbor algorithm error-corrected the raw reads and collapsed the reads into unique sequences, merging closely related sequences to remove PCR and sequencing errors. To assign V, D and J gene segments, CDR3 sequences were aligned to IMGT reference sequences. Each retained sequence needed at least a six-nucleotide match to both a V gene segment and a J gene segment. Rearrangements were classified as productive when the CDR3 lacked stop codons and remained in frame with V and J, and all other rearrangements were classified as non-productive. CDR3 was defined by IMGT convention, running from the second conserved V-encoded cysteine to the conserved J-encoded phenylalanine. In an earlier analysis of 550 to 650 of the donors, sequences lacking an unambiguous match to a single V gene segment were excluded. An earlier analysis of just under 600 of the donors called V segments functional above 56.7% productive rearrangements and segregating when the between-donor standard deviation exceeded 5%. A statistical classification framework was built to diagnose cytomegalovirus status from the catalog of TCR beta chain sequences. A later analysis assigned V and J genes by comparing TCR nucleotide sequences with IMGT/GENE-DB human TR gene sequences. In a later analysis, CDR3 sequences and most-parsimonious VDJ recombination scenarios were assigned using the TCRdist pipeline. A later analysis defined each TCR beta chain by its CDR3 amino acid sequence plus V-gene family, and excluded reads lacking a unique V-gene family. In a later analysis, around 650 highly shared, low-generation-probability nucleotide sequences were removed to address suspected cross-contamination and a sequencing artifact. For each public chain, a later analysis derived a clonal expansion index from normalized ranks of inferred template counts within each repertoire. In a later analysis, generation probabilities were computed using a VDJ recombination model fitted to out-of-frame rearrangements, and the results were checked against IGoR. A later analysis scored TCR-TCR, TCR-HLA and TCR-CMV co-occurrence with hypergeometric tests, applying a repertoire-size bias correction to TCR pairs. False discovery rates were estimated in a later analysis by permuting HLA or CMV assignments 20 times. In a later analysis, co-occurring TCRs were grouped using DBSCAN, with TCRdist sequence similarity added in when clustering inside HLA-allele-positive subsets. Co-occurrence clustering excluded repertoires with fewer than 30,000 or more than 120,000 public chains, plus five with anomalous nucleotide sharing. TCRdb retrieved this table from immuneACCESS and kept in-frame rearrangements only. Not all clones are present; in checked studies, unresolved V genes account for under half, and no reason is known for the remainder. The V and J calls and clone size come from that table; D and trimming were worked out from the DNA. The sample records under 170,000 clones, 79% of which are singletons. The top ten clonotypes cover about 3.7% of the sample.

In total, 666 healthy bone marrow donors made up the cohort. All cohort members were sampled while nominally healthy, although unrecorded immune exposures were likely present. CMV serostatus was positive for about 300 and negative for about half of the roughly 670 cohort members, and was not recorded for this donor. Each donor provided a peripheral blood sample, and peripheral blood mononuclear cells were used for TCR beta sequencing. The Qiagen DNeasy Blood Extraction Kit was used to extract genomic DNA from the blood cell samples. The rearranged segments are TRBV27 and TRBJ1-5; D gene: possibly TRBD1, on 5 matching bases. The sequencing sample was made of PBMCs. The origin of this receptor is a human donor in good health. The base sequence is TGTGCCAGCAGTACTCGGACCGGGACGGGGGTTAGTCAGCCCCAGCATTTT. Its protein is CASSTRTGTGVSQPQHF.